A selection of T cell receptor beta chains follows, all from one sample in a study of CD8 T cells in ankylosing spondylitis. TCRdb processed the 5' RACE reads anew with MiXCR; each CDR3 protein has one entry. This table has approximately 220,000 distinct CDR3 sequences, under 12% appearing once. The sequenced material came from blood, either unsorted or a sorted T cell fraction (not recorded which). The receptors originated from a male donor with ankylosing spondylitis or in good health (not recorded which). CDR3s include the opening cysteine and the closing phenylalanine or tryptophan. The D gene is left open where the match is weak. Size is stated for part of the rows, as once, few or many counts, or as a class when the clone is expanded.

size: NA
V: TRBV19
J: TRBJ2-6
D: TRBD1
CDR3: CASSTTGGFTSGANVLTF
DNA: TGTGCCAGTAGTACAACAGGGGGCTTCACGTCTGGGGCCAACGTCCTGACTTTC

size: NA
V: TRBV28
J: TRBJ2-7
D: NA
CDR3: CASSSPRRISYEQYF
DNA: TGTGCCAGCAGTTCCCCCCGGCGCATCTCCTACGAGCAGTACTTC

size: many
V: TRBV3-1
J: TRBJ2-5
D: TRBD2
CDR3: CASSPLRLAGGPREETQYF
DNA: TGTGCCAGCAGCCCCTTAAGACTAGCGGGGGGCCCGAGGGAAGAGACCCAGTACTTC

size: many
V: TRBV28
J: TRBJ2-7
D: TRBD1
CDR3: CASRTGGSNSYEQYF
DNA: TGTGCCAGCAGGACAGGGGGAAGTAACTCCTACGAGCAGTACTTC

size: few
V: TRBV7-9
J: TRBJ2-5
D: NA
CDR3: CASTTWGSGETQYF
DNA: TGTGCCAGCACCACATGGGGGTCGGGAGAGACCCAGTACTTC

size: many
V: TRBV5-1
J: TRBJ2-2
D: TRBD1
CDR3: CASSATGFGANTGELFF
DNA: TGCGCCAGCAGCGCGACAGGGTTCGGCGCGAACACCGGGGAGCTGTTTTTT

size: many
V: TRBV5-1
J: TRBJ2-7
D: NA
CDR3: CASSLNTGNYEQYF
DNA: TGCGCCAGCAGCCTTAATACAGGAAATTACGAGCAGTACTTC

size: many
V: TRBV20-1
J: TRBJ1-2
D: NA
CDR3: CSAGATNYGYTF
DNA: TGCAGTGCTGGGGCTACTAACTATGGCTACACCTTC

size: few
V: TRBV2
J: TRBJ1-1
D: TRBD1
CDR3: CASSESLLAGGDTEAFF
DNA: TGTGCCAGCAGTGAATCTCTGTTGGCAGGGGGCGACACTGAAGCTTTCTTT

size: many
V: TRBV20-1
J: TRBJ2-1
D: TRBD2
CDR3: CSARGFGGGAGNEQFF
DNA: TGCAGTGCTAGAGGATTCGGCGGGGGGGCTGGGAATGAGCAGTTCTTC

size: NA
V: TRBV7-9
J: TRBJ1-3
D: NA
CDR3: CASSSDQFLSGNTIYF
DNA: TGTGCCAGCAGCTCCGACCAGTTCCTCTCTGGAAACACCATATATTTT

size: NA
V: TRBV28
J: TRBJ2-5
D: TRBD1
CDR3: CASSPWTGDETQYF
DNA: TGTGCCAGCAGTCCCTGGACAGGGGACGAGACCCAGTACTTC

size: many
V: TRBV4-2
J: TRBJ2-7
D: NA
CDR3: CASSQEGSGGATYEQYF
DNA: TGTGCCAGCAGCCAAGAGGGAAGTGGGGGGGCCACCTACGAGCAGTACTTC

size: NA
V: TRBV20-1
J: TRBJ2-1
D: TRBD2
CDR3: CCAWTSGGHGDYNEQFF
DNA: TGCTGTGCTTGGACTAGCGGGGGCCACGGGGATTACAATGAGCAGTTCTTC

size: many
V: TRBV6-5
J: TRBJ2-2
D: TRBD2
CDR3: CASSYMAGDTGELFF
DNA: TGTGCCAGCAGTTACATGGCGGGGGACACCGGGGAGCTGTTTTTT

size: few
V: TRBV12-3/TRBV12-4
J: TRBJ2-1
D: TRBD2
CDR3: CAARRGVYNEQFF
DNA: TGTGCAGCCAGGCGGGGGGTCTACAATGAGCAGTTCTTC

size: many
V: TRBV5-1
J: TRBJ1-1
D: NA
CDR3: CASSAGGGVNTEAFF
DNA: TGCGCCAGCAGCGCCGGGGGGGGCGTGAACACTGAAGCTTTCTTT

size: NA
V: TRBV7-2
J: TRBJ2-5
D: TRBD2
CDR3: CASSIAGGSSLETQYF
DNA: TGTGCCAGCAGCATAGCGGGGGGCTCCTCCCTGGAGACCCAGTACTTC

size: few
V: TRBV5-1
J: TRBJ2-5
D: NA
CDR3: CASSLDAGLEETQYF
DNA: TGCGCCAGCAGCTTGGACGCGGGGCTGGAGGAGACCCAGTACTTC

size: many
V: TRBV7-3
J: TRBJ1-2
D: TRBD1
CDR3: CASSLTGDDYGYTF
DNA: TGTGCCAGCAGCTTGACAGGGGACGACTATGGCTACACCTTC

size: NA
V: TRBV20-1
J: TRBJ2-3
D: TRBD1
CDR3: CSARATGQDTQYF
DNA: TGCAGTGCTAGAGCCACGGGACAGGATACGCAGTATTTT

size: many
V: TRBV7-2
J: TRBJ2-7
D: NA
CDR3: CASSLQGYYYEQYF
DNA: TGTGCCAGCAGCTTACAGGGTTACTACTACGAGCAGTACTTC

size: many
V: TRBV10-3
J: TRBJ2-1
D: NA
CDR3: CAIMADNEQFF
DNA: TGTGCCATCATGGCAGACAATGAGCAGTTCTTC

size: many
V: TRBV5-1
J: TRBJ2-1
D: NA
CDR3: CASAWGYNEQFF
DNA: TGCGCCAGCGCGTGGGGGTACAATGAGCAGTTCTTC

size: many
V: TRBV29-1
J: TRBJ2-1
D: NA
CDR3: CSGERVGNEQFF
DNA: TGCAGCGGCGAAAGGGTAGGGAATGAGCAGTTCTTC

size: NA
V: TRBV12-3/TRBV12-4
J: TRBJ2-2
D: NA
CDR3: CAGRLENNGELFF
DNA: TGTGCCGGCAGACTAGAAAACAACGGGGAGCTGTTTTTT

size: many
V: TRBV12-3/TRBV12-4
J: TRBJ2-3
D: NA
CDR3: CASTPSVAGRTDTQYF
DNA: TGTGCCAGCACCCCATCAGTGGCAGGACGCACAGATACGCAGTATTTT

size: many
V: TRBV24-1
J: TRBJ2-3
D: NA
CDR3: CATSEPGPKDTQYF
DNA: TGTGCCACCAGTGAACCCGGACCGAAGGATACGCAGTATTTT

size: many
V: TRBV9
J: TRBJ1-2
D: NA
CDR3: CASSVAGGAADHYGYTF
DNA: TGTGCCAGCAGCGTAGCTGGAGGTGCAGCAGATCACTATGGCTACACCTTC

size: NA
V: TRBV5-1
J: TRBJ2-7
D: NA
CDR3: CASSLDRPMAPHEQYF
DNA: TGCGCCAGCAGCTTGGACCGACCTATGGCCCCCCACGAGCAGTACTTC

size: many
V: TRBV20-1
J: TRBJ2-1
D: TRBD1
CDR3: CSAGDRANEQFF
DNA: TGCAGTGCGGGGGACAGGGCGAATGAGCAGTTCTTC

size: many
V: TRBV2
J: TRBJ2-7
D: NA
CDR3: CASTQTGTTPHEQYF
DNA: TGTGCCAGCACCCAGACCGGGACGACCCCCCACGAGCAGTACTTC

size: NA
V: TRBV7-3
J: TRBJ2-2
D: TRBD2
CDR3: CASSPAAGGHGELFF
DNA: TGTGCCAGCAGCCCCGCAGCGGGGGGGCACGGGGAGCTGTTTTTT

size: many
V: TRBV2
J: TRBJ1-4
D: TRBD1
CDR3: CASSELREGQMFF
DNA: TGTGCCAGCAGTGAACTTAGGGAGGGACAGATGTTTTTT

size: many
V: TRBV7-9
J: TRBJ2-2
D: TRBD1
CDR3: CASSPTDRGDTGELFF
DNA: TGTGCCAGCAGCCCCACGGACAGGGGGGACACCGGGGAGCTGTTTTTT

size: NA
V: TRBV7-3
J: TRBJ2-1
D: TRBD2
CDR3: CASSSLAAEAQFF
DNA: TGTGCCAGCAGCTCCCTAGCGGCGGAGGCGCAGTTCTTC

size: NA
V: TRBV29-1
J: TRBJ2-3
D: TRBD2
CDR3: CSAAAAGGEDTQYF
DNA: TGCAGCGCGGCTGCAGCGGGGGGGGAAGATACGCAGTATTTT

size: NA
V: TRBV3-1
J: TRBJ2-7
D: NA
CDR3: CASSQDGRRADF
DNA: TGTGCCAGCAGCCAAGACGGCAGGCGGGCGGACTTC

size: NA
V: TRBV6-5
J: TRBJ1-4
D: TRBD1
CDR3: CASSYSAPGGVDEKLFF
DNA: TGTGCCAGCAGTTACTCAGCCCCAGGGGGAGTAGATGAAAAACTGTTTTTT

size: many
V: TRBV9
J: TRBJ2-5
D: TRBD1
CDR3: CASSRTGYQETQYF
DNA: TGTGCCAGCAGCCGGACAGGCTACCAAGAGACCCAGTACTTC

size: many
V: TRBV20-1
J: TRBJ2-5
D: TRBD2
CDR3: CGPGGGGQETQYF
DNA: TGCGGCCCCGGAGGCGGGGGACAAGAGACCCAGTACTTC

size: NA
V: TRBV3-1
J: TRBJ1-5
D: NA
CDR3: CASSQDFGGNQPQHF
DNA: TGTGCCAGCAGCCAAGATTTCGGCGGAAATCAGCCCCAGCATTTT

size: few
V: TRBV24-1
J: TRBJ2-3
D: TRBD1
CDR3: CATSDLLPTGTGDTQYF
DNA: TGTGCCACCAGTGATTTGCTTCCAACAGGGACAGGGGATACGCAGTATTTT

size: NA
V: TRBV20-1
J: TRBJ2-2
D: TRBD2
CDR3: CSARDPSGVNTGELFF
DNA: TGCAGTGCTAGAGATCCTAGCGGGGTGAACACCGGGGAGCTGTTTTTT

size: few
V: TRBV5-1
J: TRBJ2-3
D: NA
CDR3: CASSETGTMRSDTQYF
DNA: TGCGCCAGCAGCGAAACCGGGACCATGAGGTCAGATACGCAGTATTTT

size: many
V: TRBV3-1
J: TRBJ1-1
D: NA
CDR3: CASSIGTEAFF
DNA: TGTGCCAGCAGCATCGGCACTGAAGCTTTCTTT

size: NA
V: TRBV12-3/TRBV12-4
J: TRBJ2-3
D: TRBD2
CDR3: CASSSSGLAGPDTQYF
DNA: TGTGCCAGCAGTTCCTCCGGACTAGCGGGCCCAGATACGCAGTATTTT

size: many
V: TRBV5-5
J: TRBJ2-3
D: NA
CDR3: CASSYDRTDTQYF
DNA: TGTGCCAGCAGCTACGACCGCACAGATACGCAGTATTTT